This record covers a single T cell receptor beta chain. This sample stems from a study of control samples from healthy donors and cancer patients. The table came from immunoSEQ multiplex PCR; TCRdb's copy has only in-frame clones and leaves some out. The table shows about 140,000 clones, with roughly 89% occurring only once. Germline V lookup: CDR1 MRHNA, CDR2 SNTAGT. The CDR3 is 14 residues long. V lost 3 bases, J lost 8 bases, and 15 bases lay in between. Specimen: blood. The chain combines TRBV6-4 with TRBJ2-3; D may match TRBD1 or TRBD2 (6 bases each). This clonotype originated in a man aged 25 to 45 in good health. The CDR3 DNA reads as TGTGCCAGCAGTGAAGGGGGGACCCCGGGTACGCAGTATTTT. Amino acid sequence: CASSEGGTPGTQYF.